The clone carrying this T cell receptor beta chain has at least ten counts. Losses at the gene ends were 6 bases for V and 6 bases for J; bases not matched to a gene: 13. CDR3 length: 15 residues. Germline CDR1 SGHNT, CDR2 YYREEE (reference sequence). The data derive from a study of patients and donors after allogeneic stem cell transplantation. One entry per CDR3 protein, called by TCRdb with MiXCR from the RT-PCR reads. This sample has fewer than 250,000 distinct CDR3 sequences, with roughly 13% found just once. The sample consisted of blood, either unsorted or a sorted T cell fraction (not recorded which). The sequence came from a human donor who was either an allogeneic HSCT recipient or a stem cell or donor lymphocyte infusion donor (not recorded which). It is not recorded whose cells these are; they may come from a transplant donor. This rearrangement joins TRBV5-4 to TRBJ2-7; 9 nucleotides match TRBD2. CDR3 sequence reads: CASKEEAGGPREQYF. CDR3 DNA sequence: TGTGCCAGCAAGGAAGAGGCGGGGGGGCCGCGCGAGCAGTACTTC. The entire variable domain, with the rest obtained from reference TRBV5-4 and TRBJ2-7, is as follows: ETGVTQSPTHLIKTRGQQVTLRCSSQSGHNTVSWYQQALGQGPQFIFQYYREEENGRGNFPPRFSGLQFPNYSSELNVNALELDDSALYLCASKEEAGGPREQYFGPGTRLTVT.